This T cell receptor beta chain was retrieved from a study of control samples from healthy donors and cancer patients. Sequencing used immunoSEQ multiplex PCR; TCRdb keeps in-frame clones, though not all of them. Here the sample spans about 44,000 clones, around 87% being singletons. This CDR3 comprises 24 residues. Germline CDR1 and CDR2: KGHSH and LQKENI. V was pared by 1 base and J by 0 bases, with 31 bases between. The sample comprised PBMCs. The TCR originated in a woman in her sixties with lung cancer. The rearrangement links TRBV18 to TRBJ2-6; TRBD2 might be the D (5 bases). This CDR3 is CASSPRGAVLSATAANSGANVLTF. DNA of the CDR3: TGTGCCAGCTCACCACGGGGAGCCGTGCTCTCCGCCACCGCCGCCAACTCTGGGGCCAACGTCCTGACTTTC.